This TCR beta chain was identified during a study of lymphopenia after photon versus proton radiotherapy. The CDR3 spans 14 residues. CDR1 and CDR2 from the germline V gene are SEHNR and FQNEAQ (reference sequence). Between the trimmed V and J ends, which lost 5 bases and 1 base, there was a span of 11 bases. This table comes from immunoSEQ multiplex PCR, and its TCRdb copy is limited to in-frame clones, with some not included. Of approximately 30,000 clones detected, 81% appear once; the ten largest clones hold around a third. The chain has TRBV7-9 and TRBJ1-1; D remains ambiguous. This TCR came from a man aged 50 to 59 with gastric cancer. Sequenced material: peripheral blood, taken from a patient treated with photon-based radiotherapy. The CDR3 here is CASSPTSENTEAFF. For the CDR3, the DNA is TGTGCCAGCAGCCCTACTTCGGAGAACACTGAAGCTTTCTTT.